This TCR beta chain was captured in a study of cytomegalovirus exposure and HLA in healthy donors. Study outcomes and limitations: The presence/absence work took it that sequencing depth was about the same across donors. The availability of immune exposure information extended only to CMV serostatus.

The PCR had 60 Vbeta and 13 Jbeta primers. Profiled with immunoSEQ multiplex PCR; TCRdb holds only in-frame clones, not every one. Among about 84,000 clones listed, less than 80% were seen once. As for the donors, each was a healthy bone marrow donor. On this clone itself: Its antigen is still unknown.

There are 14 residues in the CDR3. Germline V gene sequence: CDR1 LNHDA, CDR2 SQIVND (reference sequence). Sequenced: PBMCs. The chain employs TRBV19 and TRBJ2-5, with a weak D call TRBD1 (7 bases). The DNA end is a closer match to TRBJ2-7, so the J assignment may be wrong. The sequence derives from a woman in her forties in good health and CMV-seropositive. CDR3 residues: CASASGDRPYEQYF. The CDR3 DNA is TGTGCCAGCGCCTCGGGGGACAGACCCTACGAGCAGTACTTC.